One sample yielded the 9 T cell receptor beta chains listed below, sequenced in a study of T cell repertoires in cytomegalovirus infection. For these TCRs, the target antigens are not known. TCRdb reanalysed the reads using MiXCR and keeps one entry per CDR3 protein. The sample holds approximately 110,000 distinct CDR3 sequences; under 45% are singletons and the top ten take less than 80%. This specimen consisted of CD8+ T cells from cultured PBMCs, obtained from culture after CMV antigen stimulation. These receptors came from a human donor in good health (CMV status not recorded). Some clones in this sample may be carry-over from other donors' samples.

The table lists this clonotype with many counts. V is TRBV12-3 or TRBV12-4 and J is TRBJ2-1; TRBD1 agrees at 8 bases. V was pared by 5 bases and J by 4 bases, with 13 bases of the junction left unmatched. The length of the CDR3 is 17 residues. The chain's CDR3 is CASSPQVGDRGYNEQFF. The CDR3 DNA reads TGTGCCAGCAGTCCCCAGGTGGGAGACAGGGGATACAATGAGCAGTTCTTC.

This sequence joins TRBV14 and TRBJ2-7; D is undetermined. V was clipped by 1 base and J by 5 bases, with 12 bases between them. This CDR3 has 14 amino acids. Looked up from germline, CDR1 is SGHDN and CDR2 is FVKESK. CDR3 protein: CASSQVPGYDEQYF. The CDR3 DNA reads as TGTGCCAGCAGCCAAGTCCCTGGGTACGACGAGCAGTACTTC. The entire variable domain, with the rest obtained from reference TRBV14 and TRBJ2-7, is as follows: EAGVTQFPSHSVIEKGQTVTLRCDPISGHDNLYWYRRVMGKEIKFLLHFVKESKQDESGMPNNRFLAERTGGTYSTLKVQPAELEDSGVYFCASSQVPGYDEQYFGPGTRLTVT.

Only a few counts were recorded for this clonotype. This rearrangement joins TRBV7-8 to TRBJ2-1; TRBD2 is a possible D gene (7 bases). The germline gives CDR1 SGHVS, CDR2 FQNEAQ. Trimming removed 5 bases at V and 7 bases at J, with 12 bases between. The CDR3 consists of 13 residues. CDR3 bases: TGTGCCAGCAGCGGGGGGGCGGGGAATGAGCAGTTCTTC. Amino acids: CASSGGAGNEQFF.

The sample holds a few counts of this clonotype. The rearrangement uses TRBV28 and TRBJ1-2; possible D gene TRBD1, 5 bases. Germline V gene lookup returns CDR1 MDHEN and CDR2 SYDVKM. V lost 6 bases to trimming and J lost 8 bases, with 10 bases between them. The CDR3 contains 11 residues. CDR3 protein: CASSAGGGYTF. The DNA of the CDR3 is TGTGCCAGCAGCGCCGGGGGGGGCTACACCTTC.

The chain carries TRBV4-1 and TRBJ2-1; 10 positions agree with TRBD2. The CDR3 length is 15 residues. The germline V gene encodes CDR1 MGHRA and CDR2 YSYEKL. Unmatched junction bases numbered 4, after V lost 3 bases and J lost 5 bases. The CDR3 loop reads CASSHLAGVNNEQFF. In nucleotides, the CDR3 is TGCGCCAGCAGCCACCTAGCGGGGGTCAACAATGAGCAGTTCTTC.

The V call is TRBV7-6, the J call TRBJ1-2; D is undetermined. CDR1 SGHVS and CDR2 FNYEAQ come from the germline V gene. This CDR3 comprises 12 residues. V lost 3 bases, J lost 8 bases, and 10 bases lay in between. The CDR3 DNA follows: TGTGCCAGCAGCTTCACCGGCGGCGGCTACACCTTC. Protein product: CASSFTGGGYTF.

This chain connects TRBV15 to TRBJ2-3, with D perhaps matching TRBD1 (6 bases). Trimming shortened V by 0 bases and J by 2 bases, and 15 bases separated the two germline ends. Germline V gives CDR1 LNHNV, CDR2 YYDKDF (reference sequence). CDR3 length equals 17 residues. In DNA form, the CDR3 reads TGTGCCACCAGCAGAGAATCGGTGGGACATCACACAGATACGCAGTATTTT. As protein: CATSRESVGHHTDTQYF. The whole variable domain, remainder taken from reference TRBV15 and TRBJ2-3, is DAMVIQNPRYQVTQFGKPVTLSCSQTLNHNVMYWYQQKSSQAPKLLFHYYDKDFNNEADTPDNFQSRRPNTSFCFLDIRSPGLGDTAMYLCATSRESVGHHTDTQYFGPGTRLTVL.

This clonotype was found once. The rearrangement uses TRBV7-6 and TRBJ2-2; D might be TRBD1 (5 bases). V was cut by 1 base and J by 5 bases, with 5 bases left in between. Germline V gene sequence: CDR1 SGHVS, CDR2 FNYEAQ. The CDR3 has 13 amino acids. In DNA form, the CDR3 reads TGTGCCAGCAGCTTAGACAGGACCGGGGAGCTGTTTTTT. This sequence encodes CASSLDRTGELFF.

This clonotype showed up many times. The CDR3: CASSYSQGGSYGYTF. CDR3 DNA sequence: TGTGCCAGCAGTTACTCGCAGGGCGGCTCCTATGGCTACACCTTC. This chain links TRBV6-5 with TRBJ1-2; possible D gene TRBD1, 5 bases. Trimming took 0 bases from V and 4 from J, leaving 12 bases between them. CDR1 MNHEY and CDR2 SVGAGI come from the germline V gene. The CDR3 runs 15 residues.